This T cell receptor (beta chain) was found in a study of T-cell reconstitution after alpha-beta-depleted transplantation in children. Researchers prepared the TCRbeta library using unique molecular identifiers, the study reports. TCRdb processed the PCR reads anew with MiXCR; each CDR3 protein has one entry. The sample has 170,000 or so distinct CDR3 sequences, about 6.4% seen once. Germline assignment: CDR1 SQVTM and CDR2 ANQGSEA. CDR3 length: 14 residues. With V trimmed by 8 bases and J by 4 bases, 8 bases remained unmatched. This clonotype appeared many times. The gene calls are TRBV29-1 and TRBJ2-5, with 12 bases aligning to TRBD2. This clonotype was sampled from a human donor who donated a stem cell graft to a child with Wiskott-Aldrich syndrome. The sequencing used PBMCs from the stem cell graft donor, collected from the stem cell graft. The DNA for the CDR3 is TGCAGCTGGCAGACTAGCGGGAGCGGAGAGACCCAGTACTTC. It yields the protein CSWQTSGSGETQYF.